The 32 T cell receptor beta chains given below trace back to one sample, sequenced in a study of CD8+ T cells in alopecia areata. RNA was isolated and reverse transcribed to cDNA, the sequencing template. Data came from immunoSEQ multiplex PCR; TCRdb stores just in-frame clones and leaves some out. Altogether 150,000 to 200,000 clones are present, approximately 61% being singletons, with the ten largest covering 0.85% to 1.3%. This sample's treatment: oral pan-JAK inhibitor, 5-10 mg twice daily. The material was CD4+ T cells sorted from blood, obtained at week 24, from a patient treated with tofacitinib. These TCRs come from a human donor with alopecia areata.

The rearrangement uses TRBV25-1 and TRBJ2-3; possibly TRBD2 for D (6 bases). This CDR3 contains 15 residues. Trimming removed 7 bases at V and 10 bases at J, with 24 bases between. Per the germline V gene, CDR1 is MGHDK and CDR2 is SYGVNS. The CDR3 nucleotides are TGTGCCAGCATCGAGACTAGGATCGCCGGTTCAGCGCAGTATTTT. Its protein is CASIETRIAGSAQYF.

The J gene is TRBJ1-1, the V gene TRBV30, with D possibly TRBD1 on 5 matching bases. Per the germline V gene, CDR1 is GTSNPN and CDR2 is SVGIG (reference sequence). V shed 1 base and J shed 2 bases, with 14 bases lying between them. This CDR3 spans 15 amino acids. In nucleotides, the CDR3 is TGTGCCTGGAGTGGACCCCGCGGGGGAAACACTGAAGCTTTCTTT. This translates into CAWSGPRGGNTEAFF.

This clone was picked up a small number of times. The chain combines TRBV27 with TRBJ2-7, with D perhaps assigned TRBD1 or TRBD2 (5 bases each). CDR3 size: 13 residues. Germline values: CDR1 MNHEY, CDR2 SMNVEV (reference sequence). V lost 9 bases, J lost 5 bases, and 17 bases lay in between. CDR3 coding DNA: TGTGCCAGTCGACGGGACCCCGTCAACGAGCAGTACTTC. Translating gives CASRRDPVNEQYF.

This clone was detected only a few times. In nucleotides, the CDR3 is TGTGCCAGCAGCTTTCCAAACACCGGGGAGCTGTTTTTT. This translates into CASSFPNTGELFF. The J gene is TRBJ2-2, the V gene TRBV7-2, with D unclear. This CDR3 comprises 13 residues. Germline assignment: CDR1 SGHTA and CDR2 FQGNSA. V lost 3 bases and J lost 2, with 4 bases in between.

The genes are TRBV28 and TRBJ1-2, with TRBD1 as a possible D gene (5 bases). V was trimmed by 3 bases and J by 4 bases, leaving 9 bases between them. This CDR3 spans 13 amino acids. Per the germline V gene, CDR1 is MDHEN and CDR2 is SYDVKM. CDR3 bases: TGTGCCAGCAGTTTTCAGACAGTCTATGGCTACACCTTC. Amino acid sequence: CASSFQTVYGYTF.

This clone turned up a few times. The chain uses TRBV7-9 and TRBJ1-2; D remains ambiguous. The CDR3 length is 14 residues. V dropped 5 bases and J dropped 8 bases, with 18 bases sitting between them. Looked up from germline, CDR1 is SEHNR and CDR2 is FQNEAQ (reference sequence). The DNA of the CDR3 is TGTGCCAGCAGCCGTATGACTGTAACACTGGGCTACACCTTC. Translating gives CASSRMTVTLGYTF.

The chain combines TRBV4-3 with TRBJ1-2; the match to TRBD1 covers 11 bases. The V and J ends lost 4 bases and 7 bases, in that order; junction bases with no gene match: 5. The CDR3 is 14 residues long. The germline V gene encodes CDR1 LGHNA and CDR2 YSLEER. The CDR3 DNA is TGCGCCAGCAGCCCCGGACAGGGGGCGTTTGGCTACACCTTC. This gives the protein CASSPGQGAFGYTF.

The rearrangement uses TRBV29-1 and TRBJ2-6; unclear D gene. The germline V gene has CDR1 SQVTM and CDR2 ANQGSEA. The CDR3 loop spans 13 amino acids. V was clipped by 7 bases and J by 0 bases, with 7 bases between them. The CDR3 protein is CSASVSGANVLTF. The CDR3 region has the DNA TGCAGCGCCTCGGTCTCTGGGGCCAACGTCCTGACTTTC.

This clone was recorded a few times. This chain joins TRBV27 and TRBJ2-2, with a possible D match to TRBD1 (5 bases). The CDR3 consists of 15 residues. Germline assignment: CDR1 MNHEY and CDR2 SMNVEV (reference sequence). V was trimmed by 2 bases and J by 5 bases, leaving 12 bases between them. The CDR3 nucleotides read TGTGCCAGCAGTTTACAGGGAAGAAGGACCGGGGAGCTGTTTTTT. It is translated as CASSLQGRRTGELFF.

The chain employs TRBV30 and TRBJ1-2; no firm D call. Germline CDR1 reads GTSNPN; CDR2 reads SVGIG (reference sequence). This CDR3 comprises 13 residues. V was shortened by 1 base and J by 8 bases, with 14 bases between the two germline ends. The DNA of the CDR3 is TGTGCCTGGAGTGCGGTGGCAGGCCACGGCTACACCTTC. Translating it yields CAWSAVAGHGYTF.

The V gene is TRBV6-6, the J gene TRBJ1-2; 9 positions agree with TRBD1. V shed 3 bases, J shed 3 bases, and the junction held 5 bases outside the gene matches. CDR1 and CDR2 from the germline V gene are MNHNY and SVGAGI (reference sequence). This CDR3 is built from 15 residues. The CDR3 nucleotides are TGTGCCAGCAGTTATGGGACAGGGTGGGACTATGGCTACACCTTC. Protein: CASSYGTGWDYGYTF.

A word on this clone: This same CDR3 is encoded by further DNA sequences in the sample. This chain links TRBV9 with TRBJ2-2; the D is unclear. The CDR3 loop spans 13 amino acids. Per the germline V gene, CDR1 is SGDLS and CDR2 is YYNGEE. V lost 0 bases and J lost 6, with 6 bases in between. The CDR3 DNA is TGTGCCAGCAGCGTAGGAGGTCCCGGGGAGCTGTTTTTT. This gives the protein CASSVGGPGELFF.

Concerning this clone itself: Other DNA variants within this sample encode the same CDR3. The chain couples TRBV27 to TRBJ1-1; D call uncertain. Trimming removed 0 bases at V and 4 bases at J, with 6 bases between. CDR3 length: 13 residues. Germline lookup yields CDR1 MNHEY and CDR2 SMNVEV (reference sequence). The CDR3 region has the DNA TGTGCCAGCAGTTTATCCCGGGGCACTGAAGCTTTCTTT. As protein: CASSLSRGTEAFF.

The CDR3 loop reads CASSADHYGYTF. For the CDR3, the DNA is TGTGCCAGCAGCGCAGATCACTATGGCTACACCTTC. The chain joins TRBV7-6 to TRBJ1-2; no definite D call. With 5 bases removed from V and 3 bases from J, the gap between germline ends came to 7 bases. Germline V gene data show CDR1 as SGHVS and CDR2 as FNYEAQ. This CDR3 contains 12 residues.

Only one count was recorded for this clone. The chain links TRBV5-1 to TRBJ1-2; tentative D call: TRBD1 (5 bases). Trimming stripped 2 bases from V and 4 bases from J, with 12 bases between. This CDR3 is 14 amino acids long. Germline V lookup: CDR1 SGHRS, CDR2 YFSETQ. CDR3 sequence (DNA): TGCGCCAGCAGCTTTACCGGGGCCTCCTATGGCTACACCTTC. As protein: CASSFTGASYGYTF.

The V and J genes are TRBV29-1 and TRBJ2-2; weak D call: TRBD2 (6 bases). Germline-derived CDR1 and CDR2 are SQVTM and ANQGSEA. Trimming removed 6 bases at V and 4 bases at J, with 18 bases between. The CDR3 runs to 15 residues. Written as DNA, the CDR3 is TGCAGCGTCCGGGGGACTGAGCGAAGCACCGGGGAGCTGTTTTTT. This sequence encodes CSVRGTERSTGELFF.

This clone showed up just a few times. The J gene is TRBJ1-4, the V gene TRBV30; D gene unclear. CDR3 length: 10 amino acids. The germline CDR1 and CDR2 sequences are GTSNPN and SVGIG (reference sequence). V lost 5 bases and J 5 bases, leaving 3 bases between the germline ends. CDR3 coding DNA: TGTGCCTGGGCGAATGAAAAACTGTTTTTT. This translates into CAWANEKLFF.

In this sample, this clone turned up once. The V gene is TRBV30, the J gene TRBJ1-1; TRBD1 is a possible D gene (6 bases). Germline V gene lookup returns CDR1 GTSNPN and CDR2 SVGIG (reference sequence). The CDR3 covers 17 residues. The V and J ends lost 2 bases and 0 bases respectively, with 19 bases between them. In DNA, the CDR3 is TGTGCCTGGAGTCTGGGGATTCGACAGGCCTTGAACACTGAAGCTTTCTTT. It translates to CAWSLGIRQALNTEAFF. Full variable domain (rest looked up from reference TRBV30 and TRBJ1-1): SQTIHQWPATLVQPVGSPLSLECTVEGTSNPNLYWYRQAAGRGLQLLFYSVGIGQISSEVPQNLSASRPQDRQFILSSKKLLLSDSGFYLCAWSLGIRQALNTEAFFGQGTRLTVV.

The J gene is TRBJ1-2, the V gene TRBV7-9; D is ambiguous. The CDR3 totals 15 residues. The germline V and J ends were trimmed by 4 bases and 9 bases, with 21 bases remaining between them. Germline assignment: CDR1 SEHNR and CDR2 FQNEAQ (reference sequence). The CDR3 loop is CASSSLPQLSVSYTF. DNA for the CDR3: TGTGCCAGCAGCTCCCTTCCCCAACTCTCTGTCAGCTACACCTTC.

V gene TRBV7-2 combines with J gene TRBJ2-3; 7 positions agree with TRBD2. From germline, CDR1 is SGHTA and CDR2 FQGNSA. CDR3 length equals 16 residues. The V and J ends lost 1 base and 2 bases, in that order; junction bases with no gene match: 6. CDR3 amino acids: CASSLEAGVFTDTQYF. The CDR3 coding sequence is TGTGCCAGCAGCTTAGAGGCGGGGGTGTTCACAGATACGCAGTATTTT.

This clone was observed a handful of times. The genes are TRBV14 and TRBJ1-1; D gene ambiguous. V lost 1 base and J 1 base, leaving 7 bases between the germline ends. The CDR3 extends over 14 amino acids. Per germline, CDR1 SGHDN and CDR2 FVKESK. CDR3 DNA: TGTGCCAGCAGCCAAGGGCCGCCGAACACTGAAGCTTTCTTT. This encodes CASSQGPPNTEAFF.

This clone was counted ten times or more. The J gene is TRBJ2-4, the V gene TRBV11-2; 10 nucleotides match TRBD1. Germline V CDR1 and CDR2: SGHAT, FQNNGV. J gave up 7 bases and V 1 base, and 4 bases lay outside the gene matches. This CDR3 contains 15 residues. The CDR3 DNA is TGTGCCAGCAGCTTAGCGCCGGGACAGGGGAACATTCAGTACTTC. Translating it yields CASSLAPGQGNIQYF.

The chain combines TRBV10-3 with TRBJ1-4; 8 positions agree with TRBD1. V shed 3 bases and J 8 bases; nucleotides not matched to a gene: 5. CDR3 length equals 14 residues. Germline V gene lookup returns CDR1 ENHRY and CDR2 SYGVKD. The chain's CDR3 is CAISDQGAGEKLFF. For the CDR3, the DNA is TGTGCCATCAGTGACCAGGGGGCAGGCGAAAAACTGTTTTTT.

This clone was observed a few times. This chain connects TRBV4-2 to TRBJ1-1; no reliable D call. The CDR3 is 15 amino acids. V was clipped by 0 bases and J by 0 bases, with 8 bases between them. Germline lookup yields CDR1 LGHNA and CDR2 YNFKEQ. CDR3 amino acids: CASSQDSGVNTEAFF. As DNA, the CDR3 is TGTGCCAGCAGCCAAGATTCTGGGGTGAACACTGAAGCTTTCTTT.

The sample holds a few counts of this clone. The V and J genes are TRBV29-1 and TRBJ2-7; the D is unclear. The germline V gene encodes CDR1 SQVTM and CDR2 ANQGSEA. The V end was cut by 6 bases, the J end by 0 bases, with 15 bases between. The CDR3 is made up of 14 amino acids. The CDR3 nucleotides are TGCAGCGTCACCTCGGACGTGAGCTCCTACGAGCAGTACTTC. Translation: CSVTSDVSSYEQYF.

The chain links TRBV30 to TRBJ1-2; D uncertain. The CDR3 runs 14 residues. Deletions cut 0 bases from V and 2 bases from J, with 10 bases between. Germline assignment: CDR1 GTSNPN and CDR2 SVGIG (reference sequence). The CDR3 sequence is CAWSVARSNYGYTF. As DNA, the CDR3 is TGTGCCTGGAGTGTGGCCAGAAGCAACTATGGCTACACCTTC.

The chain links TRBV2 to TRBJ1-2; 9 nucleotides agree with TRBD1. J lost 8 bases, V lost 0 bases, and 7 bases had no gene match. Germline V gives CDR1 SNHLY, CDR2 FYNNEI. The CDR3 spans 15 residues. DNA for the CDR3: TGTGCCAGCAGTGAAGCGACACAGGGGGCCAGGGGCTACACCTTC. Protein: CASSEATQGARGYTF.

This clone appeared a single time. The chain couples TRBV4-3 to TRBJ1-2; D gene uncertain. Deletions cut 2 bases from V and 0 bases from J, with 7 bases between. CDR3 length: 14 residues. The germline V gene has CDR1 LGHNA and CDR2 YSLEER. The CDR3 bases are TGCGCCAGCAGCCAACGCACAGCTAACTATGGCTACACCTTC. Its translation: CASSQRTANYGYTF.

The chain couples TRBV6-4 to TRBJ1-1, with 10 positions matching TRBD1. Trimming cost V 10 bases and J 0 bases; bases outside gene matches: 8. Germline-derived CDR1 and CDR2 are MRHNA and SNTAGT. The CDR3 has 15 amino acids. The CDR3 here is CATPSTGGMNTEAFF. The CDR3, as DNA: TGTGCCACCCCCTCGACAGGGGGCATGAACACTGAAGCTTTCTTT.

This clone turned up a few times. The J gene is TRBJ1-4, the V gene TRBV2; the D gene is possibly TRBD1 (6 bases). Deletions cut 6 bases from V and 2 bases from J, with 10 bases between. In germline, CDR1 is SNHLY, CDR2 FYNNEI. This CDR3 is built from 14 residues. CDR3 nucleotide sequence: TGTGCCAGCAGCGTTGACAGGACTAATGAAAAACTGTTTTTT. Amino acid sequence: CASSVDRTNEKLFF.

The count of this clone is one. The V call is TRBV29-1, the J call TRBJ2-5; D ambiguous. CDR3 length: 11 amino acids. CDR1 SQVTM and CDR2 ANQGSEA come from the germline V gene. The germline V and J ends were trimmed by 7 bases and 5 bases, with 11 bases remaining between them. CDR3 nucleotides: TGCAGCGCCGGAGCTATGGAGACCCAGTACTTC. Its translation is CSAGAMETQYF.

The rearrangement joins TRBV6-1 to TRBJ1-5; D uncertain. CDR1 MNHNS and CDR2 SASEGT come from the germline V gene. The CDR3 is 15 residues long. V lost 8 bases and J 5 bases, leaving 19 bases between the germline ends. For the CDR3, the DNA is TGTGCCAGCTGCGCCGGCCCGGGTATTTATCAGCCCCAGCATTTT. The encoded protein is CASCAGPGIYQPQHF.